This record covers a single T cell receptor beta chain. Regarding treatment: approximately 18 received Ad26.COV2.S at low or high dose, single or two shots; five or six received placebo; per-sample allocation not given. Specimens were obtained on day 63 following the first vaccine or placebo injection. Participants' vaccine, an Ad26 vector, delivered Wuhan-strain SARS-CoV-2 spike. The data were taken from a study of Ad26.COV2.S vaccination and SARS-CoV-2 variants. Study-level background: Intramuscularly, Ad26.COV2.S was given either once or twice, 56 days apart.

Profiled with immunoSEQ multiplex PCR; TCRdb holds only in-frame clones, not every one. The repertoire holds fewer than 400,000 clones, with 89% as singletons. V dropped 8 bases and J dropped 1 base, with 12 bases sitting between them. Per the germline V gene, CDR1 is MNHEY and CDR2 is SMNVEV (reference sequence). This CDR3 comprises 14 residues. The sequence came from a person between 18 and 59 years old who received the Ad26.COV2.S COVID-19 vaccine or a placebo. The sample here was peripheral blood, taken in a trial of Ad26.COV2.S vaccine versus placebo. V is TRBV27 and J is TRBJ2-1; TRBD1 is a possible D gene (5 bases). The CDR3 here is CASRVQGSYNEQFF. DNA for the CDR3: TGTGCCAGCCGGGTCCAGGGATCCTACAATGAGCAGTTCTTC.